The rows below give T cell receptor beta chains drawn from one sample of a study of graft-versus-host responses after intestinal transplantation. Sequencing was performed with immunoSEQ multiplex PCR; in TCRdb, only in-frame clones are kept and a portion is missing. The table shows under 15,000 clones, with over 35% occurring only once. The material was alloreactive CD8+ T cells from a mixed lymphocyte reaction culture, obtained before intestinal transplant. Receptors were obtained from a human patient who received an intestinal transplant. CDR3s include the opening cysteine and the closing phenylalanine or tryptophan. A D gene is named only where the DNA matches it firmly. Rows give clone size only sometimes, using once, few, many, or a class for an expanded clone.

clone size: .; V gene: TRBV18; J gene: TRBJ2-7; D gene: TRBD2; CDR3 protein: CASSPESGGPYEQYF; CDR3 DNA: TGTGCCAGCTCACCGGAGAGCGGGGGGCCCTACGAGCAGTACTTC
clone size: few; V gene: TRBV7-9; J gene: TRBJ1-1; D gene: .; CDR3 protein: CASSTGHRPYTEAFF; CDR3 DNA: TGTGCCAGCAGCACCGGACACCGCCCCTACACTGAAGCTTTCTTT
clone size: once; V gene: TRBV5-8; J gene: TRBJ2-2; D gene: .; CDR3 protein: CASSSGTTNTGELFF; CDR3 DNA: TGTGCCAGCAGTTCGGGGACAACCAACACCGGGGAGCTGTTTTTT
clone size: .; V gene: TRBV27; J gene: TRBJ2-2; D gene: TRBD2; CDR3 protein: CASSPGLAGAYTGELFF; CDR3 DNA: TGTGCCAGCAGTCCGGGACTAGCGGGGGCCTACACCGGGGAGCTGTTTTTT
clone size: once; V gene: TRBV13; J gene: TRBJ1-1; D gene: TRBD1; CDR3 protein: CASSQGQGLGAFF; CDR3 DNA: TGTGCCAGCAGCCAAGGACAGGGTTTAGGGGCTTTCTTT
clone size: .; V gene: TRBV27; J gene: TRBJ2-7; D gene: .; CDR3 protein: CASSDLDIYEQYF; CDR3 DNA: TGTGCCAGCAGTGATCTGGACATCTACGAGCAGTACTTC
clone size: .; V gene: TRBV7-9; J gene: TRBJ2-1; D gene: .; CDR3 protein: CASRQTPGPWEQFF; CDR3 DNA: TGTGCCAGCAGGCAAACCCCGGGGCCCTGGGAGCAGTTCTTC
clone size: few; V gene: TRBV7-9; J gene: TRBJ2-4; D gene: .; CDR3 protein: CASSPGMGLKNIQYF; CDR3 DNA: TGTGCCAGCAGCCCGGGAATGGGGCTCAAAAACATTCAGTACTTC
clone size: .; V gene: TRBV19; J gene: TRBJ2-7; D gene: TRBD1; CDR3 protein: CASSPGQGLNEQYF; CDR3 DNA: TGTGCCAGTAGCCCGGGACAGGGGCTTAACGAGCAGTACTTC
clone size: .; V gene: TRBV11-2; J gene: TRBJ2-7; D gene: TRBD1; CDR3 protein: CASSPGTGGYEQYF; CDR3 DNA: TGTGCCAGCAGCCCGGGGACAGGGGGCTACGAGCAGTACTTC
clone size: few; V gene: TRBV11-2; J gene: TRBJ2-1; D gene: TRBD2; CDR3 protein: CASSLALAGSIYNEQFF; CDR3 DNA: TGTGCCAGCAGCTTAGCACTAGCGGGGTCCATATACAATGAGCAGTTCTTC
clone size: .; V gene: TRBV5-1; J gene: TRBJ1-1; D gene: .; CDR3 protein: CASSLAPSLNTEAFF; CDR3 DNA: TGCGCCAGCAGCTTAGCGCCGAGCTTGAACACTGAAGCTTTCTTT
clone size: .; V gene: TRBV27; J gene: TRBJ2-7; D gene: TRBD1; CDR3 protein: CASSDRDSSYEQYF; CDR3 DNA: TGTGCCAGCAGTGACCGGGACAGCTCCTACGAGCAGTACTTC
clone size: .; V gene: TRBV4-1; J gene: TRBJ2-7; D gene: .; CDR3 protein: CASSPSLSDPYNEQYF; CDR3 DNA: TGCGCCAGCAGCCCTTCACTTTCGGACCCCTATAACGAGCAGTACTTC
clone size: few; V gene: TRBV6-5; J gene: TRBJ1-2; D gene: TRBD1; CDR3 protein: CASSWSGTVNYGYTF; CDR3 DNA: TGTGCCAGCAGCTGGTCAGGGACAGTTAACTATGGCTACACCTTC
clone size: .; V gene: TRBV19; J gene: TRBJ2-1; D gene: .; CDR3 protein: CATNQSPAPYNEQFF; CDR3 DNA: TGTGCCACCAATCAAAGCCCTGCCCCCTACAATGAGCAGTTCTTC
clone size: .; V gene: TRBV29-1; J gene: TRBJ2-1; D gene: .; CDR3 protein: CSVGGTVYNEQFF; CDR3 DNA: TGCAGCGTTGGTGGTACAGTCTACAATGAGCAGTTCTTC
clone size: .; V gene: TRBV4-1; J gene: TRBJ2-7; D gene: .; CDR3 protein: CASSHQQGYEQYF; CDR3 DNA: TGCGCCAGCAGCCATCAACAGGGCTACGAGCAGTACTTC
clone size: medium-sized; V gene: TRBV4-1; J gene: TRBJ1-3; D gene: .; CDR3 protein: CASSQEPGNTIYF; CDR3 DNA: TGCGCCAGCAGCCAAGAACCCGGAAACACCATATATTTT